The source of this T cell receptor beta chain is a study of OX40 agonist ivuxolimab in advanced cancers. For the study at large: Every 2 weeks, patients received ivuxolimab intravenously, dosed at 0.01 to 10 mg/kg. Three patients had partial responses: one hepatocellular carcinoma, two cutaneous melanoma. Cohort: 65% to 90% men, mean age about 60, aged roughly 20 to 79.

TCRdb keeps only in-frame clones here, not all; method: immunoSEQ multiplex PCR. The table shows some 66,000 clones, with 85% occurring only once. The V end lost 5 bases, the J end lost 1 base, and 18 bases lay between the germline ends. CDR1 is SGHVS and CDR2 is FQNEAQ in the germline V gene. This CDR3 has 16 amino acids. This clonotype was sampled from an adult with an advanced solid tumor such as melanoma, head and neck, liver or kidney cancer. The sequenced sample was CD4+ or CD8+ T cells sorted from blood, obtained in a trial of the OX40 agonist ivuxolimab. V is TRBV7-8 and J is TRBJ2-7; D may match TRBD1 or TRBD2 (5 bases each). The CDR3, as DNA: TGTGCCAGCAGCGGCTACCGGGACCCCCAATCCTACGAGCAGTACTTC. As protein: CASSGYRDPQSYEQYF.